This paragraph reports one T cell receptor beta chain. PCR used 60 Vbeta primers and 13 Jbeta primers. Clones were sequenced by immunoSEQ multiplex PCR, and TCRdb holds only the in-frame ones, with some missing. The sample shows around 120,000 clones, 80% of them seen only once. This entry comes from a study of cytomegalovirus exposure and HLA in healthy donors. CDR3 length equals 14 residues. V lost 2 bases and J lost 4, with 9 bases in between. Germline assignment: CDR1 LNHDA and CDR2 SQIVND (reference sequence). Donors showed nominal health when sampled, although they likely had unrecorded immune exposures.

Sequencing input: PBMCs. The TCR sequence derives from a human donor in good health. The gene calls are TRBV19 and TRBJ2-1, with D tentatively TRBD1 (6 bases). CDR3 sequence reads: CASSILGGYNEQFF. DNA of the CDR3: TGTGCCAGTAGTATATTAGGGGGATACAATGAGCAGTTCTTC.